This T cell receptor beta chain was retrieved from a study of blood T cell repertoires in COVID-19. The CDR3 loop spans 14 amino acids. With 6 bases removed from V and 4 bases from J, the gap between germline ends came to 15 bases. Germline CDR1 MDHEN, CDR2 SYDVKM. Original processing methods: From reference gene primer amplification, estimates of nucleated cell counts were derived. Profiled with immunoSEQ multiplex PCR; TCRdb holds only in-frame clones, not every one. V and J calls and clone size follow that table, whereas D and trimming were derived from the DNA. This table has some 150,000 clones, 80% to 90% appearing once.

Sequenced material: peripheral blood. The TCR comes from a woman aged 70-85 years with COVID-19, enrolled during active disease. This chain connects TRBV28 to TRBJ1-1; no firm D call. CDR3 nucleotide sequence: TGTGCCAGCAGACGGGCACGGGAAGGCACTGAAGCTTTCTTT. Its protein is CASRRAREGTEAFF.